The 21 T cell receptor beta chains presented below share a single source sample, sequenced in a study of blood T cell repertoires in COVID-19. Clones were read by immunoSEQ multiplex PCR, and TCRdb kept only the in-frame ones, dropping some. Among 65,000 to 90,000 clones listed, around 90% were seen once. The specimen was peripheral blood. The origin of the receptors is a human donor in a cohort sampled during active COVID-19.

The V and J genes are TRBV4-2 and TRBJ1-1, with D maybe TRBD1 (6 bases). CDR1 is LGHNA and CDR2 is YNFKEQ in the germline V gene. Trimming took 0 bases from V and 6 from J, leaving 14 bases between them. This CDR3 has 15 residues. The CDR3 DNA reads TGTGCCAGCAGCCAAGATCCCCAGGGGCTCTCTGAAGCTTTCTTT. Protein product: CASSQDPQGLSEAFF.

This chain connects TRBV7-9 to TRBJ2-7; D might be TRBD2 (6 bases). CDR1 and CDR2 (germline): SEHNR, FQNEAQ (reference sequence). This CDR3 has 14 residues. Trimming took 6 bases from V and 3 from J, leaving 15 bases between them. The CDR3 nucleotides read TGTGCCAGCAGTTCTAGCGATGTTCTCTACGAGCAGTACTTC. This codes for CASSSSDVLYEQYF.

This chain connects TRBV20-1 to TRBJ2-1, with D possibly matching TRBD2 (6 bases). This CDR3 spans 14 amino acids. The germline gives CDR1 DFQATT, CDR2 SNEGSKA (reference sequence). Trimming cost V 3 bases and J 2 bases, with 11 bases left between them. CDR3 sequence reads: CSASRGLTYNEQFF. In DNA form, the CDR3 reads TGCAGTGCTAGTCGGGGGTTAACCTACAATGAGCAGTTCTTC.

V is TRBV15 and J is TRBJ2-7; 8 bases are a match to TRBD2. V shed 0 bases, J shed 1 base, and the junction held 14 bases outside the gene matches. The CDR3 totals 19 residues. In germline, CDR1 is LNHNV, CDR2 YYDKDF (reference sequence). The CDR3 sequence is CATSRDLGGGLLSSYEQYF. The CDR3 bases are TGTGCCACCAGCAGAGATCTCGGCGGGGGGCTGCTAAGTTCCTACGAGCAGTACTTC.

This chain uses TRBV6-5 with TRBJ2-7; 15 bases are a match to TRBD2. The CDR3 sequence is 16 residues long. Germline loops: CDR1 MNHEY, CDR2 SVGAGI. V lost 0 bases to trimming and J lost 4 bases; unmatched junction nucleotides: 1. The CDR3 here is CASSYSGTSGGYEQYF. The CDR3 bases are TGTGCCAGCAGTTACTCGGGGACTAGCGGGGGGTACGAGCAGTACTTC.

CDR3 amino acids: CASSLGPRDQPQHF. CDR3 nucleotides: TGTGCCAGCAGCTTAGGGCCGAGGGATCAGCCCCAGCATTTT. The chain carries TRBV5-8 and TRBJ1-5; D is ambiguous. This CDR3 is built from 14 residues. The V gene's germline CDR1 is SGHTS and CDR2 YDEGEE. Trimming took 2 bases from V and 5 from J, leaving 11 bases between them.

The sample holds one count of this clone. The J gene is TRBJ2-1, the V gene TRBV7-2, with unresolved D. CDR1 and CDR2 (germline): SGHTA, FQGNSA. Trimming pared 5 bases from V and 7 bases from J, leaving 6 bases between. The CDR3 has 11 amino acids. The CDR3 region has the DNA TGTGCCAGCAGCCTCTCTAATGAGCAGTTCTTC. It translates to CASSLSNEQFF.

The chain is built from TRBV3-1 (or the pseudogene TRBV3-2) and TRBJ2-4; D possibly corresponds to TRBD1 (5 bases). This CDR3 region has 17 residues. V shed 3 bases and J shed 0 bases, with 15 bases lying between them. Germline V gives CDR1 LGHDT, CDR2 YNNKEL (reference sequence). The CDR3 sequence is CASSHQGLRLAKNIQYF. CDR3 coding DNA: TGTGCCAGCAGCCACCAGGGCCTCCGTCTAGCCAAAAACATTCAGTACTTC.

This rearrangement joins TRBV28 to TRBJ1-1; 8 positions match TRBD1. V lost 2 bases to trimming and J lost 2 bases; unmatched junction nucleotides: 7. Germline CDR1 is MDHEN and CDR2 is SYDVKM. The CDR3 is made up of 16 amino acids. DNA for the CDR3: TGTGCCAGCAGTTTACCCTCAGGGGGCACCAACACTGAAGCTTTCTTT. Amino acids: CASSLPSGGTNTEAFF.

This clone was found once. The V gene is TRBV5-1, the J gene TRBJ1-6; 9 bases line up with TRBD1. Germline lookup yields CDR1 SGHRS and CDR2 YFSETQ. CDR3 length: 15 amino acids. After removal of 3 bases from V and 12 bases from J, the junction contained 10 bases not matched to a gene. The CDR3 DNA reads TGCGCCAGCAGCTACCGGGGGACAGGGAGCGAACCCCTCCACTTT. Protein sequence: CASSYRGTGSEPLHF. Looking up the rest from reference TRBV5-1 and TRBJ1-6 gives the full variable domain: KAGVTQTPRYLIKTRGQQVTLSCSPISGHRSVSWYQQTPGQGLQFLFEYFSETQRNKGNFPGRFSGRQFSNSRSEMNVSTLELGDSALYLCASSYRGTGSEPLHFGNGTRLTVT.

The rearrangement joins TRBV9 to TRBJ2-7; TRBD1 matches 8 bases. The trim removed 0 bases at V and 3 bases at J, leaving 8 bases unmatched. The CDR3 is 16 amino acids. CDR1 is SGDLS, CDR2 YYNGEE, per germline. In DNA, the CDR3 is TGTGCCAGCAGCGTAGTCCCGATTACAGGGGGCTACGAGCAGTACTTC. As protein: CASSVVPITGGYEQYF.

The V and J genes are TRBV5-8 and TRBJ2-7, with 11 bases identical to TRBD1. CDR1 is SGHTS and CDR2 is YDEGEE in the germline V gene. Unmatched junction bases numbered 8, after V lost 4 bases and J lost 5 bases. The CDR3 runs 15 residues. Written as DNA, the CDR3 is TGTGCCAGCAGCCCTCCGGACAGGGGGCCCCACGAGCAGTACTTC. Its translation is CASSPPDRGPHEQYF.

J is TRBJ2-1 and V is TRBV5-1, with 8 positions matching TRBD2. Germline V gene lookup returns CDR1 SGHRS and CDR2 YFSETQ. Losses at the gene ends were 2 bases for V and 4 bases for J; bases not matched to a gene: 8. The CDR3 totals 16 residues. The CDR3 DNA is TGCGCCAGCAGCTTTAGTCGCGGGGGGAAATACAATGAGCAGTTCTTC. This translates into CASSFSRGGKYNEQFF.

The chain's CDR3 is CASTGSGTMNTEAFF. DNA for the CDR3: TGTGCCAGCACAGGCAGCGGGACAATGAACACTGAAGCTTTCTTT. The chain recombines TRBV11-2 with TRBJ1-1; weak D call: TRBD1 (6 bases). The germline V gene has CDR1 SGHAT and CDR2 FQNNGV. This CDR3 is built from 15 residues. V gave up 7 bases and J gave up 0 bases, with 15 bases separating them.

The chain couples TRBV24-1 to TRBJ2-4; a possible D gene is TRBD1 (5 bases). Between the trimmed V and J ends, which lost 3 bases and 5 bases, there was a span of 7 bases. Germline V gene sequence: CDR1 KGHDR, CDR2 SFDVKD. The CDR3 is made up of 13 amino acids. Here the CDR3 reads CATSDPTENIQYF. CDR3 bases: TGTGCCACCAGTGATCCGACAGAAAACATTCAGTACTTC.

V and J are TRBV7-2 and TRBJ2-5, with D tentatively TRBD2 (6 bases). Germline CDR1 and CDR2: SGHTA and FQGNSA. V lost 6 bases and J 5 bases, leaving 16 bases between the germline ends. The CDR3 has 14 residues. CDR3 in DNA: TGTGCCAGCAGTTTGGGGGGTAATTCGGAGACCCAGTACTTC. Translation gives CASSLGGNSETQYF.

V and J are TRBV5-4 and TRBJ2-7; no definite D call. Trimming took off 0 bases at V and 9 bases at J, with 10 bases between the two ends. The CDR3 has 12 amino acids. CDR1 and CDR2 from the germline V gene are SGHNT and YYREEE (reference sequence). The CDR3 protein is CASSLDTSGQYF. In DNA form, the CDR3 reads TGTGCCAGCAGCTTGGATACGTCGGGGCAGTACTTC.

The sample holds one count of this clone. The rearrangement joins TRBV5-6 to TRBJ2-2; no definite D call. Trimming took off 3 bases at V and 2 bases at J, with 8 bases between the two ends. The CDR3 runs to 14 residues. CDR1 is SGHDT, CDR2 YYEEEE, per germline. For the CDR3, the DNA is TGTGCCAGCAGCTGGGCCTCAAACACCGGGGAGCTGTTTTTT. Amino acids: CASSWASNTGELFF.

The rearrangement links TRBV28 to TRBJ1-6; D unresolved. Between the trimmed V and J ends, which lost 5 bases and 6 bases, there was a span of 17 bases. The germline V gene has CDR1 MDHEN and CDR2 SYDVKM. The CDR3 loop spans 16 amino acids. CDR3 loop: CASSNPAGLLNSPLHF. The CDR3 bases are TGTGCCAGCAGTAATCCGGCGGGCCTACTTAATTCACCCCTCCACTTT.

This clone was recorded once. The genes are TRBV25-1 and TRBJ1-1; D may be TRBD1 (5 bases). With 6 bases removed from V and 10 bases from J, the gap between germline ends came to 21 bases. The CDR3 is made up of 14 amino acids. Germline V gives CDR1 MGHDK, CDR2 SYGVNS. The CDR3 sequence is CASRGEGGGWRAFF. In DNA form, the CDR3 reads TGTGCCAGCAGAGGGGAGGGCGGGGGGTGGAGAGCTTTCTTT.

The V gene is TRBV5-1, the J gene TRBJ1-4, with TRBD1 as a possible D gene (5 bases). Looked up from germline, CDR1 is SGHRS and CDR2 is YFSETQ. The V end lost 0 bases, the J end lost 8 bases, and 17 bases lay between the germline ends. The CDR3 runs 16 residues. The CDR3 nucleotides read TGCGCCAGCAGCTTGGTGTTGAGGAGCGGGGGGGAAAAACTGTTTTTT. This translates into CASSLVLRSGGEKLFF.